The clone carrying this T cell receptor beta chain was seen more than once but under ten times. Source study methods: How many nucleated cells were present was estimated from reference gene primer amplification. Assay used: immunoSEQ multiplex PCR; TCRdb lists only in-frame clones, some missing. The V and J calls and clone size are taken from that table; D and trimming were inferred from the DNA. The sample lists approximately 300,000 clones; 70% to 90% were seen once. The V end was cut by 5 bases, the J end by 8 bases, with 7 bases between. The CDR3 totals 10 residues. Germline CDR1 reads MNHEY; CDR2 reads SVGEGT. These data originate in a study of blood T cell repertoires in COVID-19. Looking at the study overall: Both acute and convalescent COVID-19 samples were obtained from the United States, Italy and Spain. PBMCs, B-cell-depleted T cells, or T cells provided the cDNA or gDNA that made up the material.

Input material: peripheral blood. The chain uses TRBV6-2 or TRBV6-3 and TRBJ2-7; possibly TRBD1 for D (5 bases). The sequence derives from a man between 18 and 29 years old who had recovered from COVID-19. CDR3 DNA sequence: TGTGCCAGCAGTGGGGCTAAGCAGTACTTC. This translates into CASSGAKQYF.